Shown below are 10 T cell receptor beta chains from a single sample sequenced in a study of T-cell reconstitution after alpha-beta-depleted transplantation in children. A library of TCRbeta sequences, prepared with unique molecular identifiers, was generated. TCRdb re-analysed the PCR reads in MiXCR, keeping a single row per CDR3 protein. Counted here are 200,000 to 300,000 distinct CDR3 sequences, around 12% occurring once; the ten biggest clones make up roughly 2.8%. This sample comprised PBMCs from the stem cell graft donor, obtained from the stem cell graft. Receptors were obtained from a human donor who donated a stem cell graft to a child with acute lymphoblastic leukemia.

This clonotype was observed many times. The V and J genes are TRBV12-3 or TRBV12-4 and TRBJ2-7; D gene uncertain. Trimming took off 6 bases at V and 3 bases at J, with 6 bases between the two ends. There are 11 residues in the CDR3. The CDR3 nucleotides are TGTGCCAGCAGCGCGTACTACGAGCAGTACTTC. Its translation: CASSAYYEQYF.

This clonotype turned up a few times. The V call is TRBV5-1, the J call TRBJ2-3; 10 nucleotides line up with TRBD2. The CDR3 extends over 16 amino acids. V lost 2 bases, J lost 2 bases, and 5 bases stayed unmatched. Germline V CDR1 and CDR2: SGHRS, YFSETQ. CDR3 nucleotide sequence: TGCGCCAGCAGCTTAACTAGCGGGATTTACACAGATACGCAGTATTTT. This encodes CASSLTSGIYTDTQYF.

This chain joins TRBV5-4 and TRBJ1-2, with D maybe TRBD1 (5 bases). V was pared by 2 bases and J by 4 bases, with 9 bases between. The CDR3 is made up of 13 amino acids. Per the germline V gene, CDR1 is SGHNT and CDR2 is YYREEE (reference sequence). This CDR3 reads CASSFAGTYGYTF. Written as DNA, the CDR3 is TGTGCCAGCAGCTTCGCCGGGACCTATGGCTACACCTTC.

This clonotype has only a few counts. Given a much more abundant clone one base away, this may be a read error. The genes are TRBV10-3 and TRBJ2-7, with 7 positions matching TRBD1. Germline V gene data show CDR1 as ENHRY and CDR2 as SYGVKD. The CDR3 has 14 residues. The CDR3 spells CAISVQGVSYDQYF. The CDR3 region has the DNA TGTGCCATCAGTGTTCAGGGGGTATCGTACGACCAGTACTTC.

The chain employs TRBV29-1 and TRBJ2-7, with D hard to call. Germline V gives CDR1 SQVTM, CDR2 ANQGSEA. The CDR3 totals 12 residues. With 4 bases removed from V and 2 bases from J, the gap between germline ends came to 9 bases. The CDR3 protein is CSVVAVPYEQYF. In nucleotides, the CDR3 is TGCAGCGTTGTGGCAGTACCCTACGAGCAGTACTTC.

This clonotype has a count of ten or more. This chain links TRBV20-1 with TRBJ2-1; 8 bases fit TRBD2. After removal of 1 base from V and 7 bases from J, the junction contained 9 bases not matched to a gene. The germline V gene encodes CDR1 DFQATT and CDR2 SNEGSKA (reference sequence). This CDR3 spans 15 amino acids. The CDR3: CSARAPLAGRNEQFF. CDR3 nucleotides: TGCAGTGCTAGAGCCCCCCTAGCGGGTCGGAATGAGCAGTTCTTC.

The table lists this clonotype with a few counts. V and J are TRBV5-1 and TRBJ2-7, with 10 bases fitting TRBD1. Germline-derived CDR1 and CDR2 are SGHRS and YFSETQ. The V segment lost 4 bases and the J segment 5 bases; nucleotides outside the gene matches: 12. The CDR3 is 16 amino acids. This CDR3 is CASSPGSTGGDHEQYF. In nucleotides, the CDR3 is TGCGCCAGCAGCCCCGGATCGACAGGGGGCGACCACGAGCAGTACTTC.

This clonotype was recorded a few times. The chain recombines TRBV27 with TRBJ2-1; TRBD2 matches 7 bases. V shed 5 bases, J shed 0 bases, and the junction held 10 bases outside the gene matches. This CDR3 spans 17 amino acids. Germline V gene data show CDR1 as MNHEY and CDR2 as SMNVEV (reference sequence). CDR3 bases: TGTGCCAGCAGTCCCTTTTCTGGCGGGAGCTCCTACAATGAGCAGTTCTTC. It specifies CASSPFSGGSSYNEQFF.

This chain connects TRBV7-3 to TRBJ2-5; 15 bases fit TRBD2. This CDR3 spans 15 amino acids. Per germline, CDR1 SGHTA and CDR2 FQGTGA. V trimming: 5 bases; J trimming: 10 bases; junction bases outside the gene matches: 8. The CDR3 nucleotides read TGTGCCAGCAGCCCTGGACTAGCGGGAGGGAGGGGCCAGTACTTC. Protein sequence: CASSPGLAGGRGQYF.

This clonotype was seen many times. This sequence joins TRBV5-6 and TRBJ2-7, with TRBD2 matching over 8 bases. V shed 4 bases and J 3 bases; nucleotides not matched to a gene: 9. Per the germline V gene, CDR1 is SGHDT and CDR2 is YYEEEE. The CDR3 covers 15 residues. The CDR3 here is CASSGPGLDLYEQYF. In DNA form, the CDR3 reads TGTGCCAGCAGCGGACCGGGACTAGATCTCTACGAGCAGTACTTC.